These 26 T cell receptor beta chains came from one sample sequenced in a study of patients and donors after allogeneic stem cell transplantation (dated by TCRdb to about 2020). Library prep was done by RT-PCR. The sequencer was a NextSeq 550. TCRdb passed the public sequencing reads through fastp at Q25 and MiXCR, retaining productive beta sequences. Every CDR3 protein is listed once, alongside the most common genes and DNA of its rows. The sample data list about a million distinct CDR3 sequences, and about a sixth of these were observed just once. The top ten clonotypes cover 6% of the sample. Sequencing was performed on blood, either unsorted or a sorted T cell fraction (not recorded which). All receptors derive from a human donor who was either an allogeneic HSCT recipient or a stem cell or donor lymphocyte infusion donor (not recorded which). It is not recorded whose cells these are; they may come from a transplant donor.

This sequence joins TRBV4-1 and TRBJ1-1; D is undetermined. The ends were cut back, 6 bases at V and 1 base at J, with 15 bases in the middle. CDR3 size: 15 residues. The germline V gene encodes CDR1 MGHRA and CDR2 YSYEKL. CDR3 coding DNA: TGCGCCAGCAGTCGACTTACAACGGAGAACACTGAAGCTTTCTTT. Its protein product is CASSRLTTENTEAFF.

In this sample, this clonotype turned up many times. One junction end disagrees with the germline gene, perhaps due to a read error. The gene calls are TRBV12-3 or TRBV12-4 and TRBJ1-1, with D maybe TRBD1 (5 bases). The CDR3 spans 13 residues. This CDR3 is CASSSKGDTEAFF. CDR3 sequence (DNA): TGCGCCAGCAGCTCGAAAGGGGATACTGAAGCTTTCTTT.

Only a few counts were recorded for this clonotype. CDR3 protein: CASIPRQPWKQYF. CDR3 coding DNA: TGTGCCAGCATCCCCAGACAGCCCTGGAAGCAGTACTTC. The genes are TRBV6-1 and TRBJ2-7, with D perhaps matching TRBD1 (5 bases). V was clipped by 7 bases and J by 8 bases, with 18 bases between them. Germline CDR1 reads MNHNS; CDR2 reads SASEGT. This CDR3 contains 13 residues.

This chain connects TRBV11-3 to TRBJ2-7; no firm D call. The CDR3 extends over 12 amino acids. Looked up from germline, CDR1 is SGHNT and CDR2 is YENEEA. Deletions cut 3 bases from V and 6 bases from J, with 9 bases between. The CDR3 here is CASSFESSEQYF. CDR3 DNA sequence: TGTGCCAGCAGCTTTGAAAGTTCCGAGCAGTACTTC.

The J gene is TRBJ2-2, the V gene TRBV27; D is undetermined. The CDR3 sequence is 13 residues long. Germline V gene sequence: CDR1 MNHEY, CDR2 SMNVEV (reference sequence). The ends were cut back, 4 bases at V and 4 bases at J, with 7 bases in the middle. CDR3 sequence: CASSWVPTGELFF. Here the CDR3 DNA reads TGTGCCAGCAGTTGGGTTCCCACCGGGGAGCTGTTTTTT.

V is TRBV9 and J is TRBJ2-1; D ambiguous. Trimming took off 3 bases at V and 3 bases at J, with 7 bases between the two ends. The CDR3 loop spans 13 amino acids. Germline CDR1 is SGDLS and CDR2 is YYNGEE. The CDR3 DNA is TGTGCCAGCAGCGGAGTTGGCTACAATGAGCAGTTCTTC. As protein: CASSGVGYNEQFF.

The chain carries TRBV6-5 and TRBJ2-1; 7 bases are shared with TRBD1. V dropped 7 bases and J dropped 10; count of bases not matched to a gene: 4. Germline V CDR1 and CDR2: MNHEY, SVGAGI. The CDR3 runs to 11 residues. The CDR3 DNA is TGTGCCAGCACAGGGGGATTGGAGCAGTTCTTC. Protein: CASTGGLEQFF.

CDR3 residues: CASSLASGLLDEQYF. The CDR3 DNA sequence: TGTGCCAGCAGCTTAGCGAGCGGACTGCTCGACGAGCAGTACTTC. The chain is built from TRBV7-9 and TRBJ2-7; D may be TRBD2 (5 bases). This CDR3 has 15 amino acids. Looked up from germline, CDR1 is SEHNR and CDR2 is FQNEAQ (reference sequence). Trimming pared 0 bases from V and 5 bases from J, leaving 14 bases between.

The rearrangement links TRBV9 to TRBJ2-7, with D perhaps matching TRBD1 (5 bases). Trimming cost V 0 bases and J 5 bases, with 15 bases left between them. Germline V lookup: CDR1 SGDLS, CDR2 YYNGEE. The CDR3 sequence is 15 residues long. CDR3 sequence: CASSVGQGVKNEQYF. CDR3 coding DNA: TGTGCCAGCAGCGTAGGTCAGGGCGTTAAAAACGAGCAGTACTTC. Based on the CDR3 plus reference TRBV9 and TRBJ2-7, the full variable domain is DSGVTQTPKHLITATGQRVTLRCSPRSGDLSVYWYQQSLDQGLQFLIQYYNGEERAKGNILERFSAQQFPDLHSELNLSSLELGDSALYFCASSVGQGVKNEQYFGPGTRLTVT.

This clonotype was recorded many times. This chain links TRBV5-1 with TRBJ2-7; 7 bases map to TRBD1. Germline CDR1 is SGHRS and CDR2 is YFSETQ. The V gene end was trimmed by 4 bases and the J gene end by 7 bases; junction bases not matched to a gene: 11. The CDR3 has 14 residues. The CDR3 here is CASSVEPLQGEQYF. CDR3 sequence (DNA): TGCGCCAGCAGCGTGGAGCCGCTACAGGGGGAGCAGTACTTC. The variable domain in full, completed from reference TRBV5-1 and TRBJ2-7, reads KAGVTQTPRYLIKTRGQQVTLSCSPISGHRSVSWYQQTPGQGLQFLFEYFSETQRNKGNFPGRFSGRQFSNSRSEMNVSTLELGDSALYLCASSVEPLQGEQYFGPGTRLTVT.

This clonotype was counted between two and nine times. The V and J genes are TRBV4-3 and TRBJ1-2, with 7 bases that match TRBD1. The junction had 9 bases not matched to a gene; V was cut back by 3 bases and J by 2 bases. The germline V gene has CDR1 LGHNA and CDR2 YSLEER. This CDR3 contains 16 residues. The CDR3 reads CASSQFYKQGNYGYTF. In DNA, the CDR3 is TGCGCCAGCAGCCAGTTTTATAAACAGGGGAACTATGGCTACACCTTC.

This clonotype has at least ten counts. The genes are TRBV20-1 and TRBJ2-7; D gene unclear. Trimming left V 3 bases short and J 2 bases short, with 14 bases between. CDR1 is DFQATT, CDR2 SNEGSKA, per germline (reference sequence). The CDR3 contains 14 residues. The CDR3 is CSARALLGTYEQYF. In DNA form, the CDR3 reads TGCAGTGCTAGGGCCCTCCTGGGGACCTACGAGCAGTACTTC.

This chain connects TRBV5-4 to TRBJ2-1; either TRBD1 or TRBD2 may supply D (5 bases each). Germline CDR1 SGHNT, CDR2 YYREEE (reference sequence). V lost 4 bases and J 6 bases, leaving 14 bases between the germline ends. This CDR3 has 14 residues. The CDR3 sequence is CASSTYGTINEQFF. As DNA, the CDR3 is TGTGCCAGCAGCACCTATGGGACCATCAATGAGCAGTTCTTC.

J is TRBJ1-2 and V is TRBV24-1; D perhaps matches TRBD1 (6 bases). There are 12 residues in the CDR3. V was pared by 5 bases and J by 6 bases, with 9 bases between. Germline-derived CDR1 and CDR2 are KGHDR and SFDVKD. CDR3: CATSAQGDGYTF. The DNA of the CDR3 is TGTGCCACCAGTGCACAGGGCGATGGCTACACCTTC.

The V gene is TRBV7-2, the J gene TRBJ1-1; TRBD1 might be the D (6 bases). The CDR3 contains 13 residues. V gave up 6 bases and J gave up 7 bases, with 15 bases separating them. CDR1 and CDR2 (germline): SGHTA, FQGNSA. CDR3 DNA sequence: TGTGCCAGCAGGGCAGGGGTTACCGGTGAAGCTTTCTTT. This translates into CASRAGVTGEAFF.

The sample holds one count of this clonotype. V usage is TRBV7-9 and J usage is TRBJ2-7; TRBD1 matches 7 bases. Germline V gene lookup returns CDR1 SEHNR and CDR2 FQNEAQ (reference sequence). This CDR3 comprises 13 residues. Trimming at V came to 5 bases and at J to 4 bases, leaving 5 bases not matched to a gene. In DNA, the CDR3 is TGTGCCAGCAGCCTCAGGGGGAAGTACGAGCAGTACTTC. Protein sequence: CASSLRGKYEQYF.

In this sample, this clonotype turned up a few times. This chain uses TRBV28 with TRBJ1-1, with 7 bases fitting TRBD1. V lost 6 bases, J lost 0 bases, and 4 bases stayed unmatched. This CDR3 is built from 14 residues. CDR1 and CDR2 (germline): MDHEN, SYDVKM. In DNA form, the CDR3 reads TGTGCCAGCAGGTATACAGGGGTGAACACTGAAGCTTTCTTT. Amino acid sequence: CASRYTGVNTEAFF. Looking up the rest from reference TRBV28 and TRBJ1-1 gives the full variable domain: DVKVTQSSRYLVKRTGEKVFLECVQDMDHENMFWYRQDPGLGLRLIYFSYDVKMKEKGDIPEGYSVSREKKERFSLILESASTNQTSMYLCASRYTGVNTEAFFGQGTRLTVV.

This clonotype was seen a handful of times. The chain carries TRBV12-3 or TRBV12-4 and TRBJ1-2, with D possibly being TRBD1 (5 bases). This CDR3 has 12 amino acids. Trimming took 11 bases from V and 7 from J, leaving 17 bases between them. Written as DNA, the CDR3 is TGTGCCGGACTTACGGGACTTAGTGGCTACACCTTC. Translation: CAGLTGLSGYTF.

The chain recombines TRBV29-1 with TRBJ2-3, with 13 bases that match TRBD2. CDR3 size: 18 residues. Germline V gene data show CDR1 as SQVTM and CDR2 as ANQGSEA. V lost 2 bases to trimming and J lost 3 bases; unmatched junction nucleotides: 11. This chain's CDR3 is CSVESGWTSGRGTDTQYF. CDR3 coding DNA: TGCAGCGTTGAATCGGGGTGGACTAGCGGGAGAGGAACAGATACGCAGTATTTT.

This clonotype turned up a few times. The CDR3 DNA is TGTGCCTCCGGACTAGCGGGAGGACCTAATGAGCAGTTCTTC. It specifies CASGLAGGPNEQFF. The chain links TRBV7-2 to TRBJ2-1; 14 nucleotides agree with TRBD2. The J segment lost 7 bases and the V segment lost 11 bases, leaving 7 bases of the junction unmatched. This CDR3 is 14 amino acids long. Germline CDR1 reads SGHTA; CDR2 reads FQGNSA.

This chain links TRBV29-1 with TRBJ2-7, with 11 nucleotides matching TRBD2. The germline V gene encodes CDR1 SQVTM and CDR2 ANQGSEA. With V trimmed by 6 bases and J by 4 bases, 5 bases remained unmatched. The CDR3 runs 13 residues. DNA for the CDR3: TGCAGCGTCATTACTAGCGGGAGTTACGAGCAGTACTTC. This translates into CSVITSGSYEQYF.

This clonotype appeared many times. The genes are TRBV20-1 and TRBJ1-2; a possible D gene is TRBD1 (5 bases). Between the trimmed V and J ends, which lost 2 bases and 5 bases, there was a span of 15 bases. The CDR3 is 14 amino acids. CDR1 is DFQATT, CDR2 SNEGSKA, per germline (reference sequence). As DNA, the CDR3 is TGCAGTGCTAGAACCAGGGCAATAGAATATGGCTACACCTTC. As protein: CSARTRAIEYGYTF.

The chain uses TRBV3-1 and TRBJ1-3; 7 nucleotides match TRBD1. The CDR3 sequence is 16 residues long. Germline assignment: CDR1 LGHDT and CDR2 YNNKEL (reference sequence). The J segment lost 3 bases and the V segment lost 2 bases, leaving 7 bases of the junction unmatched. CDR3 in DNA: TGTGCCAGCAGCCAAAACCGGGACAGAAGTGGAAACACCATATATTTT. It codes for CASSQNRDRSGNTIYF. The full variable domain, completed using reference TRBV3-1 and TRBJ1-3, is DTAVSQTPKYLVTQMGNDKSIKCEQNLGHDTMYWYKQDSKKFLKIMFSYNNKELIINETVPNRFSPKSPDKAHLNLHINSLELGDSAVYFCASSQNRDRSGNTIYFGEGSWLTVV.

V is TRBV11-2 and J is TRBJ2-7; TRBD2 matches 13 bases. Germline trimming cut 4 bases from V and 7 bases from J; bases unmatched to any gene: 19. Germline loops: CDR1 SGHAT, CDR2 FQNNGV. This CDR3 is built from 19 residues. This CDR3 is CASSSIRTSGSPPVPEQYF. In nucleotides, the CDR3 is TGTGCCAGCAGCTCAATCAGGACTAGCGGGAGCCCCCCGGTCCCGGAGCAGTACTTC. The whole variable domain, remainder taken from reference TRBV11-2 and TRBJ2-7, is EAGVAQSPRYKIIEKRQSVAFWCNPISGHATLYWYQQILGQGPKLLIQFQNNGVVDDSQLPKDRFSAERLKGVDSTLKIQPAKLEDSAVYLCASSSIRTSGSPPVPEQYFGPGTRLTVT.

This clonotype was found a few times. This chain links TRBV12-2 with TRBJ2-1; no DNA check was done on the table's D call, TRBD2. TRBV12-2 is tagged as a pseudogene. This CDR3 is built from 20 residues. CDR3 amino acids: CASRLATPALAVDSYNEQFF. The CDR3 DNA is TGTGCAAGTCGCTTAGCAACCCCAGCCCTAGCGGTGGACTCCTACAATGAGCAGTTCTTC.

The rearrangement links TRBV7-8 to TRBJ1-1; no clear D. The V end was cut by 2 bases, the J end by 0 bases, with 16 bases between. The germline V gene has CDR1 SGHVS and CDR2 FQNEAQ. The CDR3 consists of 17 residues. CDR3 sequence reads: CASSLRQVVPMNTEAFF. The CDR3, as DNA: TGTGCCAGCAGCTTACGGCAGGTAGTGCCGATGAACACTGAAGCTTTCTTT.